These 20 T cell receptor beta chains were all obtained from the same sample, sequenced in a study of T cell responses to AZD1222 COVID-19 vaccine. The protocol was immunoSEQ multiplex PCR, while the TCRdb copy is restricted to in-frame clones and leaves out a portion. The sample holds more than 50,000 clones, about 85% seen once. The material was peripheral blood, obtained on day 0 of AZD1222 vaccination. Source of these receptors: an adult in good health.

The chain links TRBV5-1 to TRBJ2-1; 8 nucleotides agree with TRBD2. This CDR3 spans 17 amino acids. Looked up from germline, CDR1 is SGHRS and CDR2 is YFSETQ. The V segment lost 2 bases and the J segment 3 bases; nucleotides outside the gene matches: 10. CDR3 in DNA: TGCGCCAGCAGCTTAAGCCTTAGCGGGGCCCTCTACAATGAGCAGTTCTTC. Residues: CASSLSLSGALYNEQFF.

The chain couples TRBV5-4 to TRBJ1-1; 9 bases line up with TRBD1. V dropped 2 bases and J dropped 2; count of bases not matched to a gene: 4. Germline loops: CDR1 SGHNT, CDR2 YYREEE (reference sequence). The CDR3 length is 15 residues. CDR3 in DNA: TGTGCCAGCAGCTTAATACAGGGGGCAAACACTGAAGCTTTCTTT. Translating it yields CASSLIQGANTEAFF.

V is TRBV27 and J is TRBJ2-7; TRBD2 is a possible D gene (5 bases). V shed 2 bases and J shed 0 bases, with 17 bases lying between them. The CDR3 loop spans 17 amino acids. Germline V gene sequence: CDR1 MNHEY, CDR2 SMNVEV (reference sequence). The CDR3 reads CASSLRVREVGSYEQYF. Here the CDR3 DNA reads TGTGCCAGCAGTTTAAGGGTCCGGGAAGTAGGCTCCTACGAGCAGTACTTC.

The chain is built from TRBV6-2 or TRBV6-3 and TRBJ2-7; D is uncertain. V shed 5 bases and J shed 0 bases, with 5 bases lying between them. Germline V gene data show CDR1 as MNHEY and CDR2 as SVGEGT. This CDR3 is built from 12 residues. CDR3 amino acids: CASSISSYEQYF. DNA for the CDR3: TGTGCCAGCAGTATCTCCTCCTACGAGCAGTACTTC.

V usage is TRBV12-3 or TRBV12-4 and J usage is TRBJ1-1; TRBD1 might be the D (5 bases). The V and J ends lost 4 bases and 10 bases respectively, with 13 bases between them. The CDR3 has 12 residues. CDR3 bases: TGTGCCAGCAGTTGGGACCCGGATGGAGCTTTCTTT. Amino acid sequence: CASSWDPDGAFF.

The chain joins TRBV28 to TRBJ2-7; 9 bases match TRBD1. The CDR3 loop spans 14 amino acids. Germline V gene data show CDR1 as MDHEN and CDR2 as SYDVKM. V gave up 4 bases and J gave up 2 bases; unmatched junction bases: 3. In DNA, the CDR3 is TGTGCCAGCAGTTCGGGACAGGGCACCTACGAGCAGTACTTC. Protein product: CASSSGQGTYEQYF.

The CDR3 nucleotides read TGTGCCAGCAGCCAACAGGACAGGGGTTACGAGCAGTACTTC. Translated: CASSQQDRGYEQYF. The chain uses TRBV4-2 and TRBJ2-7, with TRBD1 matching over 9 bases. The germline V gene has CDR1 LGHNA and CDR2 YNFKEQ. This CDR3 spans 14 amino acids. Trimming cost V 2 bases and J 4 bases; bases outside gene matches: 3.

The chain links TRBV11-2 to TRBJ2-7, with 8 bases lining up with TRBD2. The junction had 8 bases not matched to a gene; V was cut back by 5 bases and J by 2 bases. Germline V lookup: CDR1 SGHAT, CDR2 FQNNGV. The length of the CDR3 is 15 residues. CDR3 nucleotide sequence: TGTGCCAGCAGCGATAGGCGGGGGGACCCCTACGAGCAGTACTTC. Translation: CASSDRRGDPYEQYF.

The chain is built from TRBV21-1 and TRBJ2-2; TRBD2 is taken as the D call from the table, unchecked against the DNA. TRBV21-1 is tagged as a pseudogene. The CDR3 totals 17 residues. The CDR3 DNA reads TGTGCCAGCAGCAAAGCTCGGGGACTCCTCTACACCGGGGAGCTGTTTTTT. As protein: CASSKARGLLYTGELFF.

The J gene is TRBJ2-1, the V gene TRBV27; either TRBD1 or TRBD2 may fit D (6 bases each). CDR3 length: 14 residues. The germline V and J ends were trimmed by 5 bases and 6 bases, with 14 bases remaining between them. Germline assignment: CDR1 MNHEY and CDR2 SMNVEV (reference sequence). The chain's CDR3 is CASSPKGGGNEQFF. CDR3 bases: TGTGCCAGCAGTCCGAAGGGGGGCGGCAATGAGCAGTTCTTC.

The V gene is TRBV6-1, the J gene TRBJ2-5; D might be TRBD1 or TRBD2, each matching 5 bases. The germline V and J ends were trimmed by 1 base and 1 base, with 10 bases remaining between them. CDR1 and CDR2 from the germline V gene are MNHNS and SASEGT. This CDR3 is built from 15 residues. In DNA, the CDR3 is TGTGCCAGCAGTGAAGTACGGGGCGTCCAAGAGACCCAGTACTTC. This sequence encodes CASSEVRGVQETQYF.

This chain connects TRBV6-1 to TRBJ1-6, with D possibly TRBD1 on 6 matching bases. The CDR3 length is 16 residues. V was trimmed by 2 bases and J by 17 bases, leaving 25 bases between them. Germline V gene lookup returns CDR1 MNHNS and CDR2 SASEGT. The CDR3 sequence: CASSEFGQGGVVWVHF. Written as DNA, the CDR3 is TGTGCCAGCAGTGAATTCGGCCAAGGGGGGGTGGTCTGGGTCCACTTT.

The V call is TRBV2, the J call TRBJ1-2, with D possibly matching TRBD1 (5 bases). Germline V CDR1 and CDR2: SNHLY, FYNNEI. This CDR3 is built from 13 residues. The V end lost 4 bases, the J end lost 1 base, and 7 bases lay between the germline ends. For the CDR3, the DNA is TGTGCCAGCAGTGGGGGGGATAACTATGGCTACACCTTC. It translates to CASSGGDNYGYTF.

V and J are TRBV4-1 and TRBJ1-1; D uncertain. Trimming stripped 3 bases from V and 1 base from J, with 12 bases between. The CDR3 runs to 15 residues. CDR1 and CDR2 (germline): MGHRA, YSYEKL. CDR3 region: CASSHDSLQNTEAFF. CDR3 nucleotide sequence: TGCGCCAGCAGCCACGATTCCCTTCAGAACACTGAAGCTTTCTTT.

J is TRBJ2-2 and V is TRBV5-1; 8 bases are a match to TRBD1. This CDR3 spans 16 amino acids. CDR1 is SGHRS, CDR2 YFSETQ, per germline. Germline trimming cut 0 bases from V and 1 base from J; bases unmatched to any gene: 2. The DNA for the CDR3 is TGCGCCAGCAGCTTGGGCGGGACAGGGAACACCGGGGAGCTGTTTTTT. It specifies CASSLGGTGNTGELFF.

This clone has only a few counts. The rearrangement uses TRBV5-6 and TRBJ2-3; TRBD2 matches 10 bases. Germline values: CDR1 SGHDT, CDR2 YYEEEE. The length of the CDR3 is 15 residues. J gave up 1 base and V 1 base, and 0 bases lay outside the gene matches. The CDR3, as DNA: TGTGCCAGCAGCTTGAGCGGGGGGGGCACAGATACGCAGTATTTT. It is translated as CASSLSGGGTDTQYF.

The gene calls are TRBV27 and TRBJ1-1; 7 bases fit TRBD1. The CDR3 is made up of 15 amino acids. The V segment lost 6 bases and the J segment 4 bases; nucleotides outside the gene matches: 11. Germline CDR1 MNHEY, CDR2 SMNVEV (reference sequence). CDR3 in DNA: TGTGCCAGCAGGAGGGGACAGAGAAGTGGCACTGAAGCTTTCTTT. Protein sequence: CASRRGQRSGTEAFF.

The chain links TRBV7-9 to TRBJ1-5, with D perhaps TRBD1 (6 bases). The CDR3 has 14 amino acids. Germline lookup yields CDR1 SEHNR and CDR2 FQNEAQ (reference sequence). V was trimmed by 6 bases and J by 3 bases, leaving 12 bases between them. The CDR3 region is CASSFDRNNQPQHF. DNA of the CDR3: TGTGCCAGCAGTTTTGACAGGAACAATCAGCCCCAGCATTTT.

This clone was counted a single time. J is TRBJ1-4 and V is TRBV9; TRBD1 aligns across 9 bases. CDR1 SGDLS and CDR2 YYNGEE come from the germline V gene. Trimming removed 0 bases from V and 5 bases from J; junction bases left unmatched: 5. The CDR3 loop spans 16 amino acids. CDR3 region: CASSVGTGERNEKLFF. CDR3 coding DNA: TGTGCCAGCAGCGTAGGGACAGGGGAACGAAATGAAAAACTGTTTTTT.

The chain carries TRBV29-1 and TRBJ2-2; possibly TRBD1 for D (5 bases). Trimming took 5 bases from V and 4 from J, leaving 14 bases between them. Looked up from germline, CDR1 is SQVTM and CDR2 is ANQGSEA. This CDR3 spans 14 amino acids. The CDR3 region has the DNA TGCAGCGTTTCGCTCTGGGGCGGCACCGGGGAGCTGTTTTTT. Protein sequence: CSVSLWGGTGELFF.